This entry describes one TCR beta chain. What it recognizes is unknown. Patients selected for sequencing had displayed CD8+CD57+ cell expansion by flow cytometry. All participating patients were living with severe acquired aplastic anemia. Receipt of therapy had not occurred in any patient by the time of blood sampling. The CDR3 runs to 12 residues. V dropped 9 bases and J dropped 4 bases, with 11 bases sitting between them. Germline lookup yields CDR1 KGHDR and CDR2 SFDVKD. This sample was included in a study of CD8+CD57+ T cells in acquired aplastic anemia. General study points: Shared by patients and controls, just under 30 CD8+ CDR3s were abundant in patients.

Genomic DNA was employed as the template in profiling TCR beta VDJ and CDR3. A single record per CDR3 protein comes from TCRdb applying MiXCR to the reads. Found here are about 150,000 distinct CDR3 sequences, less than 50% of them singletons; the top ten hold 25% to 35%. The clonotype was recovered from a human donor with aplastic anemia. V gene TRBV24-1 combines with J gene TRBJ1-2, with D unclear. The sequencing sample was made of sorted CD4+, CD8+, or CD8+CD57+ T cells (not recorded which) from PBMCs. The CDR3 here is CATGSPTYGYTF. CDR3 DNA sequence: TGTGCCACCGGTTCACCCACCTATGGCTACACCTTC.